The rows below give T cell receptor beta chains drawn from one sample of a study of T cells in Graves' hyperthyroidism and ophthalmopathy. TCRdb called the multiplex PCR reads again in MiXCR, with one record for every CDR3 protein. The table records about 260,000 distinct CDR3 sequences, less than 30% of them present only once. The specimen was blood. These receptors came from a man aged 40-55 years with Graves' hyperthyroidism that later progressed to Graves' ophthalmopathy. The CDR3 runs from the conserved cysteine through the conserved F or W. D genes are given only for firm matches. The listing skips clone size in some rows; elsewhere it reads once, few, many or a size class.

>TRBV2|many|-|TRBJ1-3
CASSVPRQAFSGNTIYF
TGTGCCAGCAGTGTTCCGAGACAGGCTTTCTCTGGAAACACCATATATTTT
>TRBV12-3/TRBV12-4|-|TRBD1|TRBJ2-2
CASSWGQDGTGELFF
TGTGCCAGCAGCTGGGGACAGGATGGGACCGGGGAGCTGTTTTTT
>TRBV7-8|many|-|TRBJ2-5
CASSLALELAAYF
TGTGCCAGCAGCTTAGCGCTTGAGCTCGCCGCCTACTTC
>TRBV6-2/TRBV6-3|few|TRBD1|TRBJ1-3
CASGKTGAGNTIYF
TGTGCCAGCGGAAAGACAGGGGCTGGAAACACCATATATTTT
>TRBV12-3/TRBV12-4|many|TRBD2|TRBJ2-7
CASSFESGGYEQYF
TGTGCCAGCAGTTTTGAAAGCGGGGGATACGAGCAGTACTTC
>TRBV30|many|-|TRBJ2-7
CAWSEGPPHEQYF
TGTGCCTGGAGTGAAGGCCCTCCCCACGAGCAGTACTTC
>TRBV20-1|few|-|TRBJ2-2
CSARDARAARGELFF
TGCAGTGCTAGAGATGCTCGGGCAGCTCGCGGGGAGCTGTTTTTT
>TRBV29-1|many|-|TRBJ1-2
CSVESENYGYTF
TGCAGCGTTGAGTCGGAAAACTATGGCTACACCTTC
>TRBV20-1|many|-|TRBJ1-1
CSARQAGINTEAFF
TGCAGTGCTAGGCAAGCGGGGATCAACACTGAAGCTTTCTTT
>TRBV27|many|-|TRBJ1-1
CASSFYRNTEAFF
TGTGCCAGCAGTTTTTACAGGAACACTGAAGCTTTCTTT
>TRBV19|many|-|TRBJ2-2
CASSTGPVRRGTGELFF
TGTGCCAGTAGTACCGGCCCCGTCCGGAGGGGTACCGGGGAGCTGTTTTTT
>TRBV5-1|many|-|TRBJ1-2
CASSPGSTRGYTF
TGCGCCAGCAGCCCGGGAAGTACTAGGGGCTACACCTTC
>TRBV20-1|many|-|TRBJ1-5
CSALVAGSNQPQHF
TGCAGTGCCCTGGTGGCAGGGAGCAATCAGCCCCAGCATTTT
>TRBV7-2|-|-|TRBJ2-5
CASSLALRPETQYF
TGTGCCAGCAGCTTAGCACTGAGGCCGGAGACCCAGTACTTC
>TRBV6-2/TRBV6-3|many|TRBD1|TRBJ2-5
CASRDEDRGRGETQYF
TGTGCCAGCAGGGACGAGGACAGGGGGCGCGGGGAGACCCAGTACTTC
>TRBV18|-|-|TRBJ1-5
CASSPPSGARNQPQHF
TGTGCCAGCTCACCACCGTCTGGGGCTCGCAATCAGCCCCAGCATTTT
>TRBV29-1|few|-|TRBJ2-7
CSVENGQRSSYEQYF
TGCAGCGTTGAAAATGGGCAAAGGAGCTCCTACGAGCAGTACTTC
>TRBV3-1|many|-|TRBJ2-7
CASSQLPGTYSYEQYF
TGTGCCAGCAGCCAATTGCCCGGGACCTACTCCTACGAGCAGTACTTC
>TRBV2|many|-|TRBJ2-7
CATSPERLANYEQYF
TGTGCCACATCACCCGAGCGGCTAGCGAACTACGAGCAGTACTTC
>TRBV24-1|many|-|TRBJ2-2
CATSDWTSNTGELFF
TGTGCCACCAGTGATTGGACTTCTAACACCGGGGAGCTGTTTTTT
>TRBV20-1|many|-|TRBJ1-2
CSARDVGADGYTF
TGCAGTGCTAGAGATGTGGGAGCGGATGGCTACACCTTC
>TRBV6-1|-|-|TRBJ2-7
CASTQAESSYEQYF
TGTGCCAGCACCCAAGCGGAAAGCTCCTACGAGCAGTACTTC
>TRBV6-5|many|-|TRBJ1-5
CASSWGSEQPQHF
TGTGCCAGCAGTTGGGGGTCCGAGCAGCCCCAGCATTTT
>TRBV28|-|TRBD2|TRBJ2-5
CASSLDSGGAEETQYF
TGTGCCAGCAGTTTAGATAGCGGGGGCGCCGAAGAGACCCAGTACTTC